Listed below are T cell receptor beta chains from one sample, sequenced in a study of T cells after yellow fever vaccination. TCRdb processed the 5' RACE reads anew with MiXCR; each CDR3 protein has one entry. Of 160,000 or so distinct CDR3 sequences in the sample, approximately 6.7% were seen once. The material was CD4+ T cells sorted from PBMCs, obtained about 5 days after the first yellow fever vaccination. These receptors were taken from a young man who received the YFV17D yellow fever vaccine. CDR3s include the opening cysteine and the closing phenylalanine or tryptophan. The D gene is left open where the match is weak. The listing skips clone size in some rows; elsewhere it reads once, few, many or a size class.

V: TRBV7-9; length: 9; size: few; D: NA; J: TRBJ1-1; DNA: TGTGCCGCTTCACAGCTAGCTTTCTTT; CDR3: CAASQLAFF
V: TRBV7-9; length: 16; size: NA; D: NA; J: TRBJ2-6; DNA: TGTGCCAGCAGCTTCGGGACGGTCTCTGGGGCCAACGTCCTGACTTTC; CDR3: CASSFGTVSGANVLTF
V: TRBV7-2; length: 17; size: many; D: TRBD2; J: TRBJ2-1; DNA: TGTGCCAGCTCTTCGGCCAAGCGCGGGGGGACCTACAATGAGCAGTTCTTC; CDR3: CASSSAKRGGTYNEQFF
V: TRBV5-5; length: 15; size: many; D: TRBD1; J: TRBJ2-3; DNA: TGTGCCAGCAGTCGACAGGGGGCGCGGGCAGATACGCAGTATTTT; CDR3: CASSRQGARADTQYF
V: TRBV12-3/TRBV12-4; length: 11; size: many; D: TRBD2; J: TRBJ2-5; DNA: TGTGCCAGCGGGGGGGGTGAGACCCAGTACTTC; CDR3: CASGGGETQYF
V: TRBV5-1; length: 14; size: many; D: NA; J: TRBJ2-2; DNA: TGCGCCAGCAGCTTGCCGGGTCCTAGTGGGGAGCTGTTTTTT; CDR3: CASSLPGPSGELFF
V: TRBV7-9; length: 13; size: many; D: NA; J: TRBJ1-1; DNA: TGTGCCAGCAGCTCGTATCATGGCAGTGAAGCTTTCTTT; CDR3: CASSSYHGSEAFF
V: TRBV4-3; length: 14; size: many; D: NA; J: TRBJ1-6; DNA: TGCGCCAGCAGCCAAGATCGAAAGGGTCCATCCCTCCACTTT; CDR3: CASSQDRKGPSLHF
V: TRBV24-1; length: 16; size: few; D: TRBD2; J: TRBJ2-1; DNA: TGTGCCACCAGCGACCCTAGCGGGGCCAGCTACAATGAGCAGTTCTTC; CDR3: CATSDPSGASYNEQFF
V: TRBV5-5; length: 14; size: NA; D: NA; J: TRBJ2-7; DNA: TGTGCCAGCAGCTTGGGGGGTCGAAGCTACGAGCAGTACTTC; CDR3: CASSLGGRSYEQYF
V: TRBV5-4; length: 15; size: few; D: TRBD2; J: TRBJ2-7; DNA: TGTGCCAGCACCCCCCGGGGCGGGGGGCCCTACGAGCAGTACTTC; CDR3: CASTPRGGGPYEQYF
V: TRBV4-3; length: 17; size: few; D: NA; J: TRBJ1-6; DNA: TGCGCCAGCAGCCCAAAGCCGGTGATCTCCTATAATTCACCCCTCCACTTT; CDR3: CASSPKPVISYNSPLHF
V: TRBV20-1; length: 12; size: many; D: NA; J: TRBJ2-3; DNA: TGCAGTGCGCGCGAGTGGGGAGATACGCAGTATTTT; CDR3: CSAREWGDTQYF
V: TRBV20-1; length: 14; size: many; D: TRBD2; J: TRBJ2-1; DNA: TGCAGTGCCCTGGGGTTAGCGGGGACCAATGAGCAGTTCTTC; CDR3: CSALGLAGTNEQFF
V: TRBV6-2/TRBV6-3; length: 16; size: many; D: TRBD1; J: TRBJ2-1; DNA: TGTGCCAGCACACCCCAACCGGGACAGGGGGCAGCTGAGCAGTTCTTC; CDR3: CASTPQPGQGAAEQFF
V: TRBV12-3/TRBV12-4; length: 15; size: many; D: NA; J: TRBJ2-6; DNA: TGTGCCAGCAGTTTCTGGGGCTCTGGGGCCAACGTCCTGACTTTC; CDR3: CASSFWGSGANVLTF
V: TRBV20-1; length: 11; size: few; D: NA; J: TRBJ1-1; DNA: TGCAGTGCTAATATCAGGGGCGCAGCTTTCTTT; CDR3: CSANIRGAAFF
V: TRBV7-2; length: 15; size: many; D: NA; J: TRBJ2-3; DNA: TGTGCCAGAGGGGCCCACCTGGCTCTCACAGATACGCAGTATTTT; CDR3: CARGAHLALTDTQYF
V: TRBV7-2; length: 14; size: many; D: NA; J: TRBJ2-3; DNA: TGTGCCAGCAGCCGGACGGGGGAGGCGGATACGCAGTATTTT; CDR3: CASSRTGEADTQYF
V: TRBV5-4; length: 15; size: NA; D: TRBD2; J: TRBJ2-3; DNA: TGTGCCAGCAGCTCCGGACTAGCGGGTGCAGATACGCAGTATTTT; CDR3: CASSSGLAGADTQYF
V: TRBV5-1; length: 15; size: many; D: NA; J: TRBJ2-1; DNA: TGCGCCAGCAGCTTGGCGGGGGATAGTTTCTATGAGCAGTTCTTC; CDR3: CASSLAGDSFYEQFF
V: TRBV9; length: 12; size: NA; D: NA; J: TRBJ1-2; DNA: TGTGCCAGCAGCGTTTTCCCGGGACTCTACACCTTC; CDR3: CASSVFPGLYTF
V: TRBV7-2; length: 14; size: few; D: NA; J: TRBJ1-5; DNA: TGTGCCAGCAGCGCAGACATTAGCAATCAGCCCCAGCATTTT; CDR3: CASSADISNQPQHF
V: TRBV5-1; length: 17; size: few; D: NA; J: TRBJ1-6; DNA: TGCGCCAGCAGCTCAAAGGACGGAAGCTCCTATAATTCACCCCTCCACTTT; CDR3: CASSSKDGSSYNSPLHF
V: TRBV20-1; length: 15; size: many; D: NA; J: TRBJ2-1; DNA: TGCAGTGCTGCCGGCGGTAGCGTTGCCTACAATGAGCAGTTCTTC; CDR3: CSAAGGSVAYNEQFF
V: TRBV11-2; length: 14; size: few; D: NA; J: TRBJ1-3; DNA: TGTGCCAGCAGCTCGCCTTCTAGTGGAAACACCATATATTTT; CDR3: CASSSPSSGNTIYF
V: TRBV7-9; length: 15; size: many; D: NA; J: TRBJ1-4; DNA: TGTGCCAGCAGCCAATTTTCCAGGGCTAATGAAAAACTGTTTTTT; CDR3: CASSQFSRANEKLFF
V: TRBV23-1; length: 15; size: many; D: TRBD2; J: TRBJ2-5; DNA: TGCGCCAGCAGTCAATCTGGCCTAGCGGAAGAGACCCAGTACTTC; CDR3: CASSQSGLAEETQYF
V: TRBV5-1; length: 15; size: NA; D: NA; J: TRBJ2-3; DNA: TGCGCCAGCAGCCTCCCCCTAGGACTTTCAGATACGCAGTATTTT; CDR3: CASSLPLGLSDTQYF
V: TRBV15; length: 15; size: many; D: NA; J: TRBJ1-1; DNA: TGTGCCACCAGCAGAGATAAGGGTGTGGGCACTGAAGCTTTCTTT; CDR3: CATSRDKGVGTEAFF
V: TRBV29-1; length: 11; size: NA; D: NA; J: TRBJ2-5; DNA: TGCAGCGTTGGAGGGCAAGAGACCCAGAACTTC; CDR3: CSVGGQETQNF
V: TRBV5-1; length: 13; size: many; D: NA; J: TRBJ2-2; DNA: TGCGCCAGCAGCTTGTCTGTCCCCGGGGAGCTGTTTTTT; CDR3: CASSLSVPGELFF
V: TRBV3-1; length: 16; size: few; D: TRBD1; J: TRBJ2-3; DNA: TGTGCCAGCAGCCGCGGGACAGGTCCGACCACAGATACGCAGTATTTT; CDR3: CASSRGTGPTTDTQYF
V: TRBV5-1; length: 14; size: many; D: NA; J: TRBJ1-1; DNA: TGCGCCAGCAGCTTGGGGCCGTCCGGTACTGAAGCTTTCTTT; CDR3: CASSLGPSGTEAFF
V: TRBV5-1; length: 14; size: many; D: TRBD2; J: TRBJ2-7; DNA: TGCGCCAGCAGCTTGTCCACTAGCGGGGGGGAGCAGTACTTC; CDR3: CASSLSTSGGEQYF
V: TRBV20-1; length: 16; size: few; D: NA; J: TRBJ2-3; DNA: TGCAGTGCTAGATCCACCGGACTTGGGGGCACAGATACGCAGTATTTT; CDR3: CSARSTGLGGTDTQYF
V: TRBV6-1; length: 13; size: many; D: NA; J: TRBJ2-1; DNA: TGTGCCAGCAGTGAAAGTCGAAACAATGAGCAGTTCTTC; CDR3: CASSESRNNEQFF
V: TRBV12-3/TRBV12-4; length: 14; size: many; D: NA; J: TRBJ1-1; DNA: TGTGCCAGCAGTCCTCCCCCGGGGAACACTGAAGCTTTCTTT; CDR3: CASSPPPGNTEAFF
V: TRBV5-5; length: 16; size: NA; D: TRBD2; J: TRBJ2-5; DNA: TGTGCCAGCAGCAAGGGACTAGCGGGGGCCATAGAGACCCAGTACTTC; CDR3: CASSKGLAGAIETQYF
V: TRBV11-1; length: 15; size: few; D: TRBD1; J: TRBJ2-1; DNA: TGTGCCAGCAGGACGACAGGGGGCCGGTGGGATGAGCAGTTCTTC; CDR3: CASRTTGGRWDEQFF
V: TRBV12-3/TRBV12-4; length: 12; size: many; D: NA; J: TRBJ2-7; DNA: TGTGCCAGCACCCTTCTTGAGGGAGAGCAGTACTTC; CDR3: CASTLLEGEQYF
V: TRBV12-3/TRBV12-4; length: 15; size: many; D: NA; J: TRBJ1-6; DNA: TGTGCCAGCAGTTTTTACAGGGCTAATAATTCACCCCTCCACTTT; CDR3: CASSFYRANNSPLHF
V: TRBV7-2; length: 15; size: NA; D: TRBD1; J: TRBJ2-7; DNA: TGTGCCAGCAGCTTTTCCGGGACAGGGACTTACGAGCAGTACTTC; CDR3: CASSFSGTGTYEQYF
V: TRBV6-1; length: 15; size: NA; D: NA; J: TRBJ1-4; DNA: TGTGCCAGCAGTCTATCCGGGGACCGAAAGGAAAAACTGTTTTTT; CDR3: CASSLSGDRKEKLFF